These 20 T cell receptor beta chains originate from one sample sequenced in a study of somatic mutations in cytotoxic T cells in rheumatoid arthritis. Assay used: immunoSEQ multiplex PCR; TCRdb lists only in-frame clones, some missing. This table has roughly 20,000 clones, over 75% appearing once. Material: CD8+ T cells sorted from blood. These receptors were collected from an adult with rheumatoid arthritis.

This sequence joins TRBV6-5 and TRBJ1-2, with D hard to call. V shed 2 bases and J shed 3 bases, with 7 bases lying between them. Germline V CDR1 and CDR2: MNHEY, SVGAGI. The CDR3 runs to 13 residues. CDR3 DNA sequence: TGTGCCAGCAGTTACGGCGCCGACTATGGCTACACCTTC. It codes for CASSYGADYGYTF.

This clone came up once. The J gene is TRBJ2-7, the V gene TRBV12-5; D uncertain. With 5 bases removed from V and 4 bases from J, the gap between germline ends came to 12 bases. The CDR3 runs to 13 residues. Germline V CDR1 and CDR2: LGHNT, FRNRAP. CDR3 DNA sequence: TGTGCTAGTGGTCCCCCCGACGGTTACGAGCAGTACTTC. Translating gives CASGPPDGYEQYF.

This chain joins TRBV4-2 and TRBJ2-3; 7 bases match TRBD2. CDR1 and CDR2 from the germline V gene are LGHNA and YNFKEQ. V gave up 1 base and J gave up 3 bases; unmatched junction bases: 7. The CDR3 sequence is 16 residues long. The CDR3 loop is CASSQVGGGGTDTQYF. DNA of the CDR3: TGTGCCAGCAGCCAAGTAGGAGGCGGGGGTACAGATACGCAGTATTTT.

The chain uses TRBV6-4 and TRBJ2-1; no firm D call. The V end was cut by 0 bases, the J end by 5 bases, with 11 bases between. Germline values: CDR1 MRHNA, CDR2 SNTAGT. The CDR3 consists of 15 residues. Here the CDR3 reads CASSDSGRSNNEQFF. CDR3 nucleotides: TGTGCCAGCAGTGACTCGGGTAGGTCCAACAATGAGCAGTTCTTC.

The rearrangement links TRBV27 to TRBJ2-2, with a possible D match to TRBD2 (6 bases). V lost 1 base to trimming and J lost 5 bases, with 11 bases between them. The CDR3 covers 15 residues. Looked up from germline, CDR1 is MNHEY and CDR2 is SMNVEV (reference sequence). CDR3 sequence reads: CASSLFGGGTGELFF. The CDR3 nucleotides are TGTGCCAGCAGTTTATTCGGGGGTGGTACCGGGGAGCTGTTTTTT.

The V call is TRBV6-1, the J call TRBJ2-3, with unresolved D. The CDR3 length is 13 residues. The V and J ends lost 2 bases and 6 bases respectively, with 9 bases between them. The germline V gene has CDR1 MNHNS and CDR2 SASEGT. In DNA, the CDR3 is TGTGCCAGCAGTGAAATAGTTAGCGATACGCAGTATTTT. This translates into CASSEIVSDTQYF.

This clone is medium-sized (0.01 to 0.1%) within its sample. The V and J genes are TRBV6-1 and TRBJ1-4; tentatively, D is TRBD1 (6 bases). The CDR3 is 16 amino acids. Germline lookup yields CDR1 MNHNS and CDR2 SASEGT. Trimming took 3 bases from V and 4 from J, leaving 15 bases between them. The CDR3 region is CASSEGSGDGNEKLFF. The CDR3 bases are TGTGCCAGCAGTGAGGGATCAGGGGACGGTAATGAAAAACTGTTTTTT.

V is TRBV5-4 and J is TRBJ2-3; the D is unclear. There are 13 residues in the CDR3. Trimming shortened V by 1 base and J by 2 bases, and 5 bases separated the two germline ends. Germline CDR1 and CDR2: SGHNT and YYREEE (reference sequence). In nucleotides, the CDR3 is TGTGCCAGCAGCTTGTGGGCCACAGATACGCAGTATTTT. Amino acids: CASSLWATDTQYF.

The chain uses TRBV7-8 and TRBJ2-3; D is undetermined. This CDR3 comprises 15 residues. V was trimmed by 2 bases and J by 1 base, leaving 10 bases between them. Germline values: CDR1 SGHVS, CDR2 FQNEAQ. The CDR3 sequence: CASSLIQWGTDTQYF. The CDR3 DNA is TGTGCCAGCAGCTTAATCCAGTGGGGCACAGATACGCAGTATTTT.

This clone was observed a few times. The chain is built from TRBV29-1 and TRBJ1-1; D not resolved. Germline CDR1 and CDR2: SQVTM and ANQGSEA. The CDR3 loop spans 11 amino acids. Trimming removed 1 base from V and 1 base from J, with 1 base in between. CDR3 residues: CSVEGNTEAFF. As DNA, the CDR3 is TGCAGCGTTGAAGGGAACACTGAAGCTTTCTTT.

This chain links TRBV7-2 with TRBJ2-7, with D perhaps matching TRBD2 (6 bases). CDR1 SGHTA and CDR2 FQGNSA come from the germline V gene. This CDR3 has 16 amino acids. V lost 0 bases and J 5 bases, leaving 17 bases between the germline ends. This CDR3 is CASSLAPGGEVNEQYF. The DNA for the CDR3 is TGTGCCAGCAGCTTAGCCCCCGGAGGGGAAGTTAACGAGCAGTACTTC.

The rearrangement uses TRBV25-1 and TRBJ2-7; 13 bases agree with TRBD2. Germline CDR1 MGHDK, CDR2 SYGVNS. The CDR3 spans 16 residues. V was clipped by 4 bases and J by 7 bases; unmatched bases: 10. CDR3 amino acids: CASSGGTSGTFREQYF. CDR3 in DNA: TGTGCCAGCAGTGGAGGGACTAGCGGGACGTTCCGTGAGCAGTACTTC.

In this sample, this clone is medium-sized (0.01 to 0.1%). V gene TRBV7-8 combines with J gene TRBJ1-5; possibly TRBD1 for D (6 bases). The germline V gene has CDR1 SGHVS and CDR2 FQNEAQ. Trimming removed 5 bases from V and 6 bases from J, with 14 bases in between. This CDR3 contains 14 residues. The CDR3 region is CASSIGGISQPQHF. The CDR3 DNA reads as TGTGCCAGCAGCATAGGGGGAATTAGTCAGCCCCAGCATTTT.

The rearrangement links TRBV14 to TRBJ2-5, with unresolved D. CDR1 is SGHDN and CDR2 is FVKESK in the germline V gene. The CDR3 length is 12 residues. V lost 1 base, J lost 6 bases, and 6 bases lay in between. The CDR3 nucleotides read TGTGCCAGCAGCCAAGGCGGTCAGACCCAGTACTTC. Its protein is CASSQGGQTQYF.

This clone has just a few counts. This chain links TRBV5-1 with TRBJ1-6, with 12 bases that match TRBD1. This CDR3 is built from 15 residues. CDR1 SGHRS and CDR2 YFSETQ come from the germline V gene. V was clipped by 0 bases and J by 10 bases; unmatched bases: 2. The CDR3 loop is CASSLAGQGASPLHF. The CDR3 nucleotides read TGCGCCAGCAGCTTGGCGGGACAGGGGGCCTCACCCCTCCACTTT.

This chain uses TRBV15 with TRBJ1-6, with D unresolved. Germline V CDR1 and CDR2: LNHNV, YYDKDF (reference sequence). The CDR3 covers 14 residues. Trimming removed 1 base at V and 5 bases at J, with 6 bases between. DNA for the CDR3: TGTGCCACCAGCAGAGTGGGAAATAATTCACCCCTCCACTTT. Protein product: CATSRVGNNSPLHF. Looking up the rest from reference TRBV15 and TRBJ1-6 gives the full variable domain: DAMVIQNPRYQVTQFGKPVTLSCSQTLNHNVMYWYQQKSSQAPKLLFHYYDKDFNNEADTPDNFQSRRPNTSFCFLDIRSPGLGDTAMYLCATSRVGNNSPLHFGNGTRLTVT.

This clone was picked up one time. The chain recombines TRBV19 with TRBJ2-1, with D possibly being TRBD2 (5 bases). The V end was cut by 6 bases, the J end by 6 bases, with 9 bases between. The CDR3 extends over 12 amino acids. Germline V gives CDR1 LNHDA, CDR2 SQIVND (reference sequence). The CDR3 reads CASSWSGNEQFF. CDR3 bases: TGTGCCAGTAGCTGGAGCGGCAATGAGCAGTTCTTC. Using reference TRBV19 and TRBJ2-1 for the parts outside the CDR3, the full variable domain is DGGITQSPKYLFRKEGQNVTLSCEQNLNHDAMYWYRQDPGQGLRLIYYSQIVNDFQKGDIAEGYSVSREKKESFPLTVTSAQKNPTAFYLCASSWSGNEQFFGPGTRLTVL.

The chain joins TRBV27 to TRBJ1-4; weak D call: TRBD1 (6 bases). Germline CDR1 is MNHEY and CDR2 is SMNVEV (reference sequence). V dropped 1 base and J dropped 6 bases, with 12 bases sitting between them. This CDR3 comprises 15 residues. DNA of the CDR3: TGTGCCAGCAGTTTATTCGGACAGCAAGATGAAAAACTGTTTTTT. It encodes CASSLFGQQDEKLFF.

The V call is TRBV9, the J call TRBJ2-7; TRBD2 matches at 12 bases. From germline, CDR1 is SGDLS and CDR2 YYNGEE. V dropped 3 bases and J dropped 7; count of bases not matched to a gene: 2. The CDR3 runs 13 residues. The CDR3 is CASSGTSGREQYF. CDR3 in DNA: TGTGCCAGCAGCGGCACTAGCGGGAGGGAGCAGTACTTC.

In this sample, this clone turned up a few times. The chain employs TRBV7-6 and TRBJ1-2, with D unclear. Germline CDR1 is SGHVS and CDR2 is FNYEAQ. The CDR3 runs 13 residues. Trimming stripped 1 base from V and 6 bases from J, with 9 bases between. The CDR3 spells CASSLGGDNGYTF. The CDR3 DNA follows: TGTGCCAGCAGCTTAGGCGGGGATAATGGCTACACCTTC.